The clone carrying this T cell receptor beta chain was detected once. The data were obtained in a study of control samples from healthy donors and cancer patients. The CDR3 sequence is 12 residues long. Germline lookup yields CDR1 SNHLY and CDR2 FYNNEI. Deletions cut 6 bases from V and 4 bases from J, with 9 bases between. Clones were sequenced by immunoSEQ multiplex PCR, and TCRdb holds only the in-frame ones, with some missing. In the table there are roughly 160,000 clones, around 88% of which are singletons. Sequenced: blood. This TCR was recovered from a woman under 40 in good health. The chain has TRBV2 and TRBJ2-5; D gene ambiguous. CDR3 loop: CASRSNTETQYF. The DNA for the CDR3 is TGTGCCAGCAGAAGCAACACAGAGACCCAGTACTTC.